This entry lists 23 T cell receptor beta chains sequenced from one sample in a study of naive and memory T cell subsets. Both TRBC1 and TRBC2 were covered by a beta constant-region primer of two equimolar oligonucleotides. One entry per CDR3 protein, called by TCRdb with MiXCR from the UMI-ligation and nested PCR reads. The sample lists around 27,000 distinct CDR3 sequences, roughly 10% seen once, with approximately 15% in the top ten. The specimen was effector memory CD4+ T cells from blood. Subset specified: effector memory, CD45RA- CD27-. The source of these receptors is a human donor in good health.

V usage is TRBV24-1 and J usage is TRBJ2-3; D is ambiguous. Germline CDR1 KGHDR, CDR2 SFDVKD. The CDR3 runs 11 residues. Trimming cost V 3 bases and J 5 bases, with 2 bases left between them. CDR3 region: CATSDRDTQYF. Written as DNA, the CDR3 is TGTGCCACCAGTGATAGAGATACGCAGTATTTT.

This chain's CDR3 is CAISGQLNTEAFF. The CDR3 region has the DNA TGTGCCATCAGTGGACAGTTGAACACTGAAGCTTTCTTT. The chain is built from TRBV10-3 and TRBJ1-1; TRBD1 might be the D (5 bases). Germline lookup yields CDR1 ENHRY and CDR2 SYGVKD. CDR3 length: 13 amino acids. V lost 4 bases and J 0 bases, leaving 6 bases between the germline ends.

This chain uses TRBV18 with TRBJ1-1; TRBD1 might be the D (6 bases). V was cut by 3 bases and J by 2 bases, with 10 bases left in between. CDR3 length: 14 residues. CDR1 KGHSH and CDR2 LQKENI come from the germline V gene. The CDR3 DNA reads TGTGCCAGCTCACCTAGGACAGAAAACACTGAAGCTTTCTTT. The encoded protein is CASSPRTENTEAFF.

In this sample, this clonotype turned up a few times. The chain uses TRBV29-1 and TRBJ2-7, with D perhaps matching TRBD2 (5 bases). The V gene's germline CDR1 is SQVTM and CDR2 ANQGSEA. Trimming removed 7 bases from V and 0 bases from J, with 13 bases in between. The CDR3 covers 13 residues. The CDR3 DNA is TGCAGCGCCGTCCCCGACTACTCCTACGAGCAGTACTTC. It codes for CSAVPDYSYEQYF.

This clonotype came up many times. This chain connects TRBV4-3 to TRBJ1-5; D gene ambiguous. The CDR3 has 15 residues. Germline values: CDR1 LGHNA, CDR2 YSLEER. V dropped 0 bases and J dropped 2 bases, with 8 bases sitting between them. CDR3 DNA sequence: TGCGCCAGCAGCCAAGAGGCGGATGGCAATCAGCCCCAGCATTTT. Its protein product is CASSQEADGNQPQHF.

This clonotype turned up a few times. The rearrangement uses TRBV14 and TRBJ2-1; D is undetermined. Trimming took 3 bases from V and 10 from J, leaving 10 bases between them. CDR3 length: 12 amino acids. CDR1 and CDR2 (germline): SGHDN, FVKESK. CDR3 region: CASSQTLWEQFF. As DNA, the CDR3 is TGTGCCAGCAGCCAGACCTTATGGGAGCAGTTCTTC.

The chain uses TRBV7-2 and TRBJ1-5; TRBD1 is a possible D gene (5 bases). V was cut by 1 base and J by 7 bases, with 14 bases left in between. This CDR3 comprises 15 residues. CDR1 SGHTA and CDR2 FQGNSA come from the germline V gene. As DNA, the CDR3 is TGTGCCAGCAGCTTAGGGTTTGGGGGGAAACAGCCCCAGCATTTT. This sequence encodes CASSLGFGGKQPQHF.

Relative to its sample, this clonotype is medium-sized. This chain connects TRBV27 to TRBJ1-2; 7 nucleotides agree with TRBD1. CDR1 and CDR2 from the germline V gene are MNHEY and SMNVEV (reference sequence). The CDR3 is made up of 14 amino acids. Germline trimming cut 4 bases from V and 7 bases from J; bases unmatched to any gene: 9. CDR3 in DNA: TGTGCCAGCAGTTACGCAGACAGGGCCTCTGGCTACACCTTC. This gives the protein CASSYADRASGYTF.

The chain carries TRBV7-2 and TRBJ2-3, with a weak D call TRBD2 (6 bases). The germline V gene has CDR1 SGHTA and CDR2 FQGNSA. This CDR3 contains 19 residues. Trimming removed 5 bases at V and 2 bases at J, with 26 bases between. CDR3 region: CASSPMRPAGPLLTDTQYF. The CDR3, as DNA: TGTGCCAGCAGCCCTATGAGACCAGCGGGCCCCCTCCTCACAGATACGCAGTATTTT.

This clonotype was counted between two and nine times. The chain carries TRBV3-1 and TRBJ2-7; TRBD1 matches at 10 bases. This CDR3 has 15 residues. CDR1 and CDR2 (germline): LGHDT, YNNKEL (reference sequence). V was clipped by 5 bases and J by 4 bases; unmatched bases: 8. In nucleotides, the CDR3 is TGTGCCAGCAGCAAGGGGACAGGGGAGGGGTACGAGCAGTACTTC. It is translated as CASSKGTGEGYEQYF.

This clonotype was seen only a few times. The CDR3 nucleotides read TGTGCCAGCAGTTGGCGGGGCTCCTATAATTCACCCCTCCACTTT. Translated, it gives CASSWRGSYNSPLHF. The V gene is TRBV27, the J gene TRBJ1-6; D remains ambiguous. CDR1 MNHEY and CDR2 SMNVEV come from the germline V gene (reference sequence). V dropped 4 bases and J dropped 0 bases, with 7 bases sitting between them. This CDR3 has 15 residues.

This clonotype appeared a few times. This rearrangement joins TRBV5-1 to TRBJ2-4; no reliable D call. The CDR3 has 16 residues. Between the trimmed V and J ends, which lost 0 bases and 1 base, there was a span of 11 bases. The germline V gene has CDR1 SGHRS and CDR2 YFSETQ. Here the CDR3 reads CASSLDGPGAKNIQYF. The CDR3, as DNA: TGCGCCAGCAGCTTGGACGGGCCTGGGGCCAAAAACATTCAGTACTTC.

This clonotype was seen repeatedly, ten times or more. The J gene is TRBJ2-1, the V gene TRBV18; 8 bases agree with TRBD1. The CDR3 loop spans 14 amino acids. Germline-derived CDR1 and CDR2 are KGHSH and LQKENI. The J segment lost 8 bases and the V segment lost 3 bases, leaving 6 bases of the junction unmatched. The CDR3, as DNA: TGTGCCAGCTCACCCGGACAGGGAGTGGATGAGCAGTTCTTC. Translating gives CASSPGQGVDEQFF.

The chain combines TRBV12-5 with TRBJ1-1; no reliable D call. From germline, CDR1 is LGHNT and CDR2 FRNRAP. The CDR3 sequence is 19 residues long. Trimming pared 7 bases from V and 4 bases from J, leaving 31 bases between. The CDR3 sequence is CASAFRGSMGSGGGTEAFF. The CDR3 DNA is TGTGCTAGTGCCTTCCGGGGATCTATGGGGTCAGGTGGTGGCACTGAAGCTTTCTTT.

This clonotype was seen ten or more times. The CDR3 region has the DNA TGCAGTGCTAGAGCGGTATTAAGGGTCTTGAAACCTAATGAGCAGTTCTTC. This encodes CSARAVLRVLKPNEQFF. The V and J genes are TRBV20-1 and TRBJ2-1; D is unclear. CDR1 and CDR2 (germline): DFQATT, SNEGSKA (reference sequence). V was shortened by 1 base and J by 7 bases, with 23 bases between the two germline ends. This CDR3 is built from 17 residues.

This clonotype was seen ten or more times. The chain has TRBV6-2 or TRBV6-3 and TRBJ1-2, with D unresolved. There are 13 residues in the CDR3. Germline assignment: CDR1 MNHEY and CDR2 SVGEGT. The V and J ends lost 4 bases and 4 bases respectively, with 10 bases between them. This CDR3 reads CASSLEQRYGYTF. In DNA form, the CDR3 reads TGTGCCAGCAGTTTGGAACAGCGCTATGGCTACACCTTC.

The chain links TRBV7-3 to TRBJ2-3; D is unclear. The V gene lost 3 bases and the J gene lost 6 bases, with 10 bases spanning the gap. The germline CDR1 and CDR2 sequences are SGHTA and FQGTGA. This CDR3 spans 13 amino acids. CDR3 sequence: CASSLGAADTQYF. The CDR3 DNA follows: TGTGCCAGCAGCTTGGGCGCCGCGGATACGCAGTATTTT.

This clonotype has ten or more counts. The V gene is TRBV20-1, the J gene TRBJ2-7; 8 bases are shared with TRBD2. CDR3 size: 15 residues. CDR1 and CDR2 from the germline V gene are DFQATT and SNEGSKA (reference sequence). The J segment lost 5 bases and the V segment lost 6 bases, leaving 15 bases of the junction unmatched. The CDR3 reads CSAGVRVAGGDEQYF. CDR3 nucleotides: TGCAGTGCAGGCGTCCGAGTTGCGGGGGGCGACGAGCAGTACTTC.

This clonotype was recorded at least ten times. The chain combines TRBV19 with TRBJ2-1; 12 bases are shared with TRBD2. J was trimmed by 7 bases and V by 5 bases; bases with no gene match: 12. The length of the CDR3 is 17 residues. Germline assignment: CDR1 LNHDA and CDR2 SQIVND (reference sequence). The CDR3 loop reads CASSLPPTSGSGNEQFF. CDR3 bases: TGTGCCAGTAGTCTCCCTCCGACTAGCGGGAGTGGGAATGAGCAGTTCTTC.

J is TRBJ2-3 and V is TRBV20-1, with D uncertain. CDR1 DFQATT and CDR2 SNEGSKA come from the germline V gene (reference sequence). Trimming stripped 3 bases from V and 1 base from J, with 14 bases between. There are 15 residues in the CDR3. CDR3 DNA: TGCAGTGCTAGCTCCCCCAGCGAGCGCACAGATACGCAGTATTTT. As protein: CSASSPSERTDTQYF.

The DNA of the CDR3 is TGTGCCAGCTCACCGCAAGTCAACACCGGGGAGCTGTTTTTT. It codes for CASSPQVNTGELFF. The J gene is TRBJ2-2, the V gene TRBV18; D ambiguous. V shed 3 bases and J shed 2 bases, with 7 bases lying between them. Germline V lookup: CDR1 KGHSH, CDR2 LQKENI. The CDR3 has 14 residues.

This clonotype was detected a few times. This chain joins TRBV28 and TRBJ1-1; 7 nucleotides align to TRBD1. Germline loops: CDR1 MDHEN, CDR2 SYDVKM. V lost 6 bases, J lost 9 bases, and 16 bases stayed unmatched. CDR3 length: 15 residues. CDR3 coding DNA: TGTGCCAGCAGGCCGACAGGGATGAGTAGAGGGAAAGCTTTCTTT. It specifies CASRPTGMSRGKAFF.

The J gene is TRBJ2-1, the V gene TRBV3-1; D is unclear. V was pared by 4 bases and J by 0 bases, with 13 bases between. The CDR3 runs to 16 residues. Germline CDR1 and CDR2: LGHDT and YNNKEL (reference sequence). The CDR3 bases are TGTGCCAGCAGCCTCGAGCGCGAGAGCTCCTACAATGAGCAGTTCTTC. As protein: CASSLERESSYNEQFF.